The 30 T cell receptor beta chains in this list originate from one sample, sequenced in a study of identical twins. TCRdb independently ran MiXCR on the 5' RACE reads; one entry per CDR3 protein. The sample includes approximately 190,000 distinct CDR3 sequences, approximately 15% of them seen just once. These data were likewise used in another study, on T cells expressing NK-cell markers.

The sample taken for sequencing was CD8+ T cells sorted from blood. The origin of the receptors is a woman between 18 and 29 years old in good health.

This clonotype occurred a few times. V and J are TRBV12-3 or TRBV12-4 and TRBJ2-3, with 8 bases aligning to TRBD1. V lost 8 bases and J lost 2; bases outside the gene matches: 12. The CDR3 has 16 amino acids. The CDR3 DNA reads as TGTGCCAGCTGTGACAGGGGCCGATCTTACACAGATACGCAGTATTTT. Its protein product is CASCDRGRSYTDTQYF.

The V call is TRBV3-1, the J call TRBJ2-7; the match to TRBD2 covers 10 bases. With 3 bases clipped from V and 3 bases from J, the junction kept 11 bases outside the gene matches. CDR3 size: 17 residues. Germline V gene sequence: CDR1 LGHDT, CDR2 YNNKEL (reference sequence). In DNA form, the CDR3 reads TGTGCCAGCAGCCAGTACGAAAAGCGGGAGGGATACTACGAGCAGTACTTC. Encoded protein: CASSQYEKREGYYEQYF.

This clonotype was detected a few times. V is TRBV5-8 and J is TRBJ1-5, with D possibly matching TRBD1 (5 bases). V gave up 3 bases and J gave up 7 bases, with 14 bases separating them. CDR1 and CDR2 (germline): SGHTS, YDEGEE. The CDR3 runs to 14 residues. CDR3 sequence: CASSSGPYGQPQHF. CDR3 DNA: TGTGCCAGCAGCTCGGGACCGTACGGCCAGCCCCAGCATTTT.

The chain joins TRBV9 to TRBJ2-3; D is possibly TRBD1 (6 bases). Germline CDR1 SGDLS, CDR2 YYNGEE. Trimming stripped 0 bases from V and 1 base from J, with 12 bases between. CDR3 size: 16 residues. CDR3 sequence: CASSVEQGYGTDTQYF. The CDR3 nucleotides are TGTGCCAGCAGCGTAGAACAGGGCTACGGCACAGATACGCAGTATTTT.

This clonotype occurred a few times. The rearrangement joins TRBV7-9 to TRBJ2-3; 7 nucleotides agree with TRBD2. This CDR3 has 15 residues. Looked up from germline, CDR1 is SEHNR and CDR2 is FQNEAQ (reference sequence). The V and J ends lost 5 bases and 3 bases, in that order; junction bases with no gene match: 8. The CDR3 is CASSPPGTTTDTQYF. The CDR3 coding sequence is TGTGCCAGCAGCCCGCCCGGGACTACTACAGATACGCAGTATTTT.

This clonotype turned up a few times. Its ends do not fully match the called genes, so a read error is possible. This chain joins TRBV7-7 and TRBJ2-5, with D possibly called TRBD1 or TRBD2 (5 bases each). The CDR3 totals 15 residues. The V gene's germline CDR1 is SSHAT and CDR2 FNYEAQ (reference sequence). The CDR3 sequence: CASSPPGRGKETQYF. CDR3 DNA: TGTGCTAGCAGCCCTCCGGGACGAGGAAAAGAGACCCAGTACTTC.

The chain links TRBV12-3 or TRBV12-4 to TRBJ2-1; the match to TRBD2 covers 14 bases. This CDR3 comprises 18 residues. J lost 0 bases, V lost 5 bases, and 6 bases had no gene match. Written as DNA, the CDR3 is TGTGCCAGCAGTCCGGGGACTAGCGGGAGTAGCTCCTACAATGAGCAGTTCTTC. Translated: CASSPGTSGSSSYNEQFF.

The CDR3 loop reads CASSQDKDEQYF. In nucleotides, the CDR3 is TGCGCCAGCAGCCAAGACAAGGACGAGCAGTACTTC. The chain is built from TRBV5-1 and TRBJ2-7; D is unclear. The germline V gene encodes CDR1 SGHRS and CDR2 YFSETQ. This CDR3 has 12 residues. Trimming took off 4 bases at V and 5 bases at J, with 10 bases between the two ends.

This clonotype was recorded a few times. The rearrangement uses TRBV6-1 and TRBJ2-3; D not resolved. V lost 7 bases to trimming and J lost 1 base, with 15 bases between them. This CDR3 comprises 15 residues. Germline CDR1 is MNHNS and CDR2 is SASEGT. CDR3 region: CASTINSDGTDTQYF. Here the CDR3 DNA reads TGTGCCAGCACCATCAACTCCGATGGCACAGATACGCAGTATTTT.

This clonotype was seen repeatedly, ten times or more. The CDR3 sequence: CASSFYGYTF. Written as DNA, the CDR3 is TGTGCCAGCAGTTTTTATGGCTACACCTTC. The chain employs TRBV12-3 or TRBV12-4 and TRBJ1-2; no reliable D call. V lost 3 bases and J 5 bases, leaving 1 base between the germline ends. CDR3 length equals 10 residues.

This clonotype came up a few times. The chain links TRBV2 to TRBJ1-2, with TRBD1 identical over 7 bases. This CDR3 has 12 amino acids. Germline V lookup: CDR1 SNHLY, CDR2 FYNNEI. With V trimmed by 6 bases and J by 4 bases, 2 bases remained unmatched. The CDR3 protein is CASRGTAYGYTF. Here the CDR3 DNA reads TGTGCCAGCAGGGGGACAGCCTATGGCTACACCTTC.

V and J are TRBV20-1 and TRBJ1-1; D may be TRBD1 (6 bases). Germline CDR1 DFQATT, CDR2 SNEGSKA (reference sequence). V was clipped by 3 bases and J by 7 bases, with 21 bases between them. This CDR3 contains 15 residues. The CDR3: CSASWRSTGTLEAFF. The CDR3 DNA reads TGCAGTGCTAGTTGGCGTTCCACAGGGACTCTTGAAGCTTTCTTT.

The chain has TRBV6-5 and TRBJ1-2; tentative D call: TRBD1 (5 bases). Trimming pared 4 bases from V and 7 bases from J, leaving 22 bases between. Looked up from germline, CDR1 is MNHEY and CDR2 is SVGAGI. This CDR3 has 16 amino acids. CDR3 DNA: TGTGCCAGCAGTTCCTCATCGGTCGGGGGGAACACTGGCTACACCTTC. Its protein is CASSSSSVGGNTGYTF.

The chain couples TRBV30 to TRBJ2-7; maybe TRBD1 (5 bases). Trimming took 5 bases from V and 4 from J, leaving 9 bases between them. The germline V gene has CDR1 GTSNPN and CDR2 SVGIG (reference sequence). This CDR3 is built from 11 residues. The CDR3 loop reads CAWETAYEQYF. Written as DNA, the CDR3 is TGTGCCTGGGAGACAGCTTACGAGCAGTACTTC.

The chain couples TRBV12-5 to TRBJ2-5; 9 nucleotides align to TRBD2. The V gene's germline CDR1 is LGHNT and CDR2 FRNRAP. CDR3 size: 16 residues. Trimming at V came to 0 bases and at J to 5 bases, leaving 7 bases not matched to a gene. CDR3 region: CASGLVPLAGQETQYF. CDR3 sequence (DNA): TGTGCTAGTGGTTTGGTACCCCTAGCGGGGCAGGAGACCCAGTACTTC.

This clonotype was detected a few times. This chain links TRBV11-3 with TRBJ2-3; 7 positions match TRBD1. V dropped 4 bases and J dropped 0; count of bases not matched to a gene: 7. The V gene's germline CDR1 is SGHNT and CDR2 YENEEA. The CDR3 loop spans 16 amino acids. The CDR3 reads CASSSRRQGSTDTQYF. Here the CDR3 DNA reads TGTGCCAGCAGCTCACGCCGACAGGGTAGCACAGATACGCAGTATTTT.

At least ten counts were recorded for this clonotype. The CDR3 DNA follows: TGTGCCAGTGAGGGACCCTGGGGCTATGAGCAGTTCTTC. Translated: CASEGPWGYEQFF. The V call is TRBV19, the J call TRBJ2-1; D is tentatively TRBD1 or TRBD2 (5 bases each). Per the germline V gene, CDR1 is LNHDA and CDR2 is SQIVND (reference sequence). The length of the CDR3 is 13 residues. Trimming took 8 bases from V and 8 from J, leaving 16 bases between them.

This clonotype was found many times. J is TRBJ1-6 and V is TRBV7-6; a possible D gene is TRBD1 (5 bases). Germline values: CDR1 SGHVS, CDR2 FNYEAQ. This CDR3 region has 13 residues. V lost 5 bases, J lost 8 bases, and 10 bases lay in between. CDR3 sequence reads: CASSPGNYSPLHF. The CDR3 nucleotides read TGTGCCAGCAGCCCAGGGAACTATTCACCCCTCCACTTT.

In this sample, this clonotype turned up a few times. This chain joins TRBV5-1 and TRBJ2-3; D uncertain. The CDR3 contains 17 residues. The germline CDR1 and CDR2 sequences are SGHRS and YFSETQ. Trimming removed 3 bases from V and 0 bases from J, with 17 bases in between. This CDR3 reads CASSSPATQLSTDTQYF. Written as DNA, the CDR3 is TGCGCCAGCAGCTCACCTGCGACCCAATTAAGCACAGATACGCAGTATTTT. The entire variable domain, with the rest obtained from reference TRBV5-1 and TRBJ2-3, is as follows: KAGVTQTPRYLIKTRGQQVTLSCSPISGHRSVSWYQQTPGQGLQFLFEYFSETQRNKGNFPGRFSGRQFSNSRSEMNVSTLELGDSALYLCASSSPATQLSTDTQYFGPGTRLTVL.

This sequence joins TRBV5-1 and TRBJ2-1; 9 nucleotides line up with TRBD2. CDR1 is SGHRS and CDR2 is YFSETQ in the germline V gene. V was pared by 5 bases and J by 1 base, with 1 base of the junction left unmatched. The CDR3 spans 14 residues. In nucleotides, the CDR3 is TGCGCCAGCAGGCGGGAGGGATCCTACAATGAGCAGTTCTTC. It is translated as CASRREGSYNEQFF. Drawing the rest from reference TRBV5-1 and TRBJ2-1, the complete variable domain is KAGVTQTPRYLIKTRGQQVTLSCSPISGHRSVSWYQQTPGQGLQFLFEYFSETQRNKGNFPGRFSGRQFSNSRSEMNVSTLELGDSALYLCASRREGSYNEQFFGPGTRLTVL.

This clonotype was counted many times. The CDR3 reads CASSSEYGPWEQYF. In DNA, the CDR3 is TGCGCCAGCAGCTCCGAATACGGGCCCTGGGAGCAGTACTTC. The chain carries TRBV5-1 and TRBJ2-7; D remains unclear. The germline CDR1 and CDR2 sequences are SGHRS and YFSETQ. The CDR3 is 14 residues long. V gave up 3 bases and J gave up 7 bases, with 17 bases separating them.

This clonotype has just a few counts. The V and J genes are TRBV12-3 or TRBV12-4 and TRBJ1-1; D remains unclear. This CDR3 region has 14 residues. V lost 7 bases to trimming and J lost 1 base, with 13 bases between them. The CDR3 coding sequence is TGTGCCAGCAACCCGGGGAAAGGGAACACTGAAGCTTTCTTT. Its translation is CASNPGKGNTEAFF.

This clonotype has only a few counts. The chain uses TRBV10-1 and TRBJ2-7, with D possibly TRBD2 on 5 matching bases. V lost 0 bases to trimming and J lost 5 bases, with 5 bases between them. The CDR3 contains 12 residues. Per germline, CDR1 WNHNN and CDR2 SYGVQD (reference sequence). For the CDR3, the DNA is TGCGCCAGCAGTGAGTCGGGAGACGAGCAGTACTTC. This gives the protein CASSESGDEQYF.

The chain couples TRBV3-1 to TRBJ2-3; D is uncertain. Per the germline V gene, CDR1 is LGHDT and CDR2 is YNNKEL (reference sequence). Trimming shortened V by 5 bases and J by 0 bases, and 12 bases separated the two germline ends. The CDR3 covers 15 residues. Here the CDR3 DNA reads TGTGCCAGCAGCGGGCGGACGACTAGCACAGATACGCAGTATTTT. This gives the protein CASSGRTTSTDTQYF.

The chain joins TRBV7-9 to TRBJ2-2; TRBD1 matches 7 bases. Germline V gives CDR1 SEHNR, CDR2 FQNEAQ (reference sequence). Unmatched junction bases numbered 11, after V lost 4 bases and J lost 6 bases. The CDR3 spans 16 residues. Here the CDR3 reads CASSSRDSGGPGELFF. The CDR3 region has the DNA TGTGCCAGCAGCTCTAGGGACAGCGGAGGACCCGGGGAGCTGTTTTTT.

The V and J genes are TRBV29-1 and TRBJ2-2; D tentatively reads TRBD1 or TRBD2 (5 bases each). V gave up 6 bases and J gave up 0 bases, with 14 bases separating them. CDR1 is SQVTM and CDR2 is ANQGSEA in the germline V gene. The CDR3 covers 15 residues. The CDR3 DNA sequence: TGCAGCGTCGAGTCCGGGGCCTCGAACACCGGGGAGCTGTTTTTT. This gives the protein CSVESGASNTGELFF.

V usage is TRBV9 and J usage is TRBJ2-1; TRBD2 agrees at 9 bases. V dropped 0 bases and J dropped 4; count of bases not matched to a gene: 5. Germline CDR1 is SGDLS and CDR2 is YYNGEE. The CDR3 is 16 amino acids. This CDR3 reads CASSVGASGNYNEQFF. In nucleotides, the CDR3 is TGTGCCAGCAGCGTAGGGGCTAGCGGGAATTACAATGAGCAGTTCTTC.

This clonotype has only a few counts. This chain uses TRBV20-1 with TRBJ2-1; D possibly uses TRBD1 or TRBD2 (6 bases each). CDR1 is DFQATT and CDR2 is SNEGSKA in the germline V gene (reference sequence). Trimming stripped 5 bases from V and 7 bases from J, with 21 bases between. The CDR3 consists of 15 residues. The CDR3 DNA sequence: TGCAGTGCTGGGGGCCGCGGGATCGAAGGTAATGAGCAGTTCTTC. It encodes CSAGGRGIEGNEQFF.

This clonotype appeared a few times. The rearrangement joins TRBV5-1 to TRBJ2-3; 10 bases match TRBD2. Germline values: CDR1 SGHRS, CDR2 YFSETQ. This CDR3 is 17 amino acids long. V shed 1 base, J shed 0 bases, and the junction held 5 bases outside the gene matches. CDR3 bases: TGCGCCAGCAGCTTGTGGGCTAGCGGGGGTAGCACAGATACGCAGTATTTT. Translated: CASSLWASGGSTDTQYF.

The CDR3 spells CASSVGGPEVYEQFF. In nucleotides, the CDR3 is TGTGCCAGCAGCGTGGGAGGGCCTGAGGTCTATGAGCAGTTCTTC. The rearrangement links TRBV9 to TRBJ2-1; 7 nucleotides align to TRBD2. Trimming cost V 2 bases and J 8 bases; bases outside gene matches: 10. Germline lookup yields CDR1 SGDLS and CDR2 YYNGEE. CDR3 length: 15 residues. Filled out from reference TRBV9 and TRBJ2-1, the complete variable domain reads DSGVTQTPKHLITATGQRVTLRCSPRSGDLSVYWYQQSLDQGLQFLIQYYNGEERAKGNILERFSAQQFPDLHSELNLSSLELGDSALYFCASSVGGPEVYEQFFGPGTRLTVL.